This TCR beta chain was captured in a study of blood T cell repertoires in COVID-19. The table came from immunoSEQ multiplex PCR; TCRdb's copy has only in-frame clones and leaves some out. The sample records around 210,000 clones, around 83% being singletons. Per the germline V gene, CDR1 is SNHLY and CDR2 is FYNNEI. The V end lost 6 bases, the J end lost 1 base, and 9 bases lay between the germline ends. This CDR3 region has 14 residues. This clone was seen once. The TCR originated in a human donor in a cohort sampled during active COVID-19. The sequenced sample was peripheral blood. V and J are TRBV2 and TRBJ1-4; D is unresolved. The CDR3 bases are TGTGCCAGCAGCGGGGATAGAACTAATGAAAAACTGTTTTTT. Encoded protein: CASSGDRTNEKLFF. The full variable domain, in which reference TRBV2 and TRBJ1-4 provide the parts outside the CDR3, is EPEVTQTPSHQVTQMGQEVILRCVPISNHLYFYWYRQILGQKVEFLVSFYNNEISEKSEIFDDQFSVERPDGSNFTLKIRSTKLEDSAMYFCASSGDRTNEKLFFGSGTQLSVL.